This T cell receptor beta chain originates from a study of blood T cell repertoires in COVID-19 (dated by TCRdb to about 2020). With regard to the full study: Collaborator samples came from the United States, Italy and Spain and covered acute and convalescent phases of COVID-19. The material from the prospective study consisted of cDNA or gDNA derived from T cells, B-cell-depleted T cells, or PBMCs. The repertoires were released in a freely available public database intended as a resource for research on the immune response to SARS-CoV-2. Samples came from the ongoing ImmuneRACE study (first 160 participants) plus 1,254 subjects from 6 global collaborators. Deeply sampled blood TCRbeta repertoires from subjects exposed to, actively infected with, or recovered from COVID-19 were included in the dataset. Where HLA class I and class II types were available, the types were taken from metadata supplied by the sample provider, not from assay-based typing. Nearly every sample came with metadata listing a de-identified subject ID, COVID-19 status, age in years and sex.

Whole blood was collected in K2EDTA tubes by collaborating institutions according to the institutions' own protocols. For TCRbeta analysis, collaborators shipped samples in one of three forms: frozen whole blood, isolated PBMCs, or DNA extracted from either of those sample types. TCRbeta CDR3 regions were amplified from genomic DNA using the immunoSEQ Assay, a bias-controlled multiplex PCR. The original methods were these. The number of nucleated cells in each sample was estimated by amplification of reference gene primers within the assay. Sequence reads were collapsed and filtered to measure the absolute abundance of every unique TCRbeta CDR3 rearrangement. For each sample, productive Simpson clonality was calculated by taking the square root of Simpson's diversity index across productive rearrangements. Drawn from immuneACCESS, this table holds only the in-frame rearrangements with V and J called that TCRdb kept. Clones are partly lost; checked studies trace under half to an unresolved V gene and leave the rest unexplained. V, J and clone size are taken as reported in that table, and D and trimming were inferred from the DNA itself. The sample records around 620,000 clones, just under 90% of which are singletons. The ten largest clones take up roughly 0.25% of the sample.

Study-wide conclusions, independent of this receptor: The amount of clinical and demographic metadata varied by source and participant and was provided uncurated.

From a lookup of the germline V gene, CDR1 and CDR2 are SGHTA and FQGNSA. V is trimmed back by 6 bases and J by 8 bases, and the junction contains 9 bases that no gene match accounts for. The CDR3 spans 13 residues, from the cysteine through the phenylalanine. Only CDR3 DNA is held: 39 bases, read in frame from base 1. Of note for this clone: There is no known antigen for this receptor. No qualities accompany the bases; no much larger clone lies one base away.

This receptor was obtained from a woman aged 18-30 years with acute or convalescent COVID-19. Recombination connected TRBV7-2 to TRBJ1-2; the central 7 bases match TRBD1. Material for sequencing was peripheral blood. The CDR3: CASSRTGLPGYTF. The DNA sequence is TGTGCCAGCAGTAGGACAGGACTACCGGGCTACACCTTC.